This T cell receptor (beta chain) came from a study of CD8 T cells in ankylosing spondylitis. TCRdb redid the calling of the 5' RACE reads with MiXCR, one entry per CDR3 protein. The table lists approximately 220,000 distinct CDR3 sequences, roughly 25% of them singletons. CDR1 and CDR2 (germline): SSHAT, FNYEAQ (reference sequence). This CDR3 region has 15 residues. Worth noting for this clonotype: Mismatch with germline at one junction end may stem from a read error.

This rearrangement joins TRBV7-7 to TRBJ2-7; maybe TRBD1 (8 bases). Sequenced: blood, either unsorted or a sorted T cell fraction (not recorded which). The receptor comes from a male donor with ankylosing spondylitis or in good health (not recorded which). Here the CDR3 reads CASSLAQGGTYEQYF. The DNA for the CDR3 is TGTGCTAGCAGCTTAGCACAGGGGGGGACCTACGAGCAGTACTTC.